These 3 T cell receptor beta chains share one sample of origin, sequenced in a study of T cell changes during pregnancy in multiple sclerosis. Here immunoSEQ multiplex PCR was the method, and the copy in TCRdb shows in-frame clones only, minus some. The table includes about 100,000 clones, around nine tenths detected once. The material was peripheral blood, obtained in the second trimester of pregnancy. These receptors originate from a female donor with multiple sclerosis, enrolled in a pregnancy study.

Here the CDR3 reads CAIGSRGATETQYF. CDR3 DNA sequence: TGTGCCATCGGGTCCCGGGGGGCCACAGAGACCCAGTACTTC. The chain recombines TRBV10-3 with TRBJ2-5; the D gene is possibly TRBD2 (7 bases). The germline gives CDR1 ENHRY, CDR2 SYGVKD. The CDR3 contains 14 residues. V dropped 8 bases and J dropped 4 bases, with 17 bases sitting between them.

Of note for this clone: Mismatch with germline at one junction end may stem from a read error. The rearrangement links TRBV6-1 to TRBJ1-2; 7 bases map to TRBD1. The CDR3 totals 13 residues. Germline-derived CDR1 and CDR2 are MNHNS and SASEGT. CDR3 nucleotides: TGTGCCAGCAGGGAAGACAGGGACTATGGCTACACCTTC. Amino acids: CASREDRDYGYTF.

This sequence joins TRBV5-8 and TRBJ1-5; 7 bases fit TRBD1. The CDR3 runs to 16 residues. The junction had 3 bases not matched to a gene; V was cut back by 0 bases and J by 0 bases. In germline, CDR1 is SGHTS, CDR2 YDEGEE. CDR3 sequence reads: CASSLGQGSSNQPQHF. For the CDR3, the DNA is TGTGCCAGCAGCTTGGGACAGGGTTCTAGCAATCAGCCCCAGCATTTT.